This T cell receptor (beta chain) is drawn from a study of PD-1 blockade in classical Hodgkin lymphoma (dated by TCRdb to the early 2020s). Regarding the study in general: Nivolumab dosing was 3 mg/kg intravenously every 2 weeks, continuing until either disease progression or unacceptable toxicity. To define a peripheral blood immune signature of response to PD-1 blockade in classical Hodgkin lymphoma, the study combined TCR beta sequencing with CyTOF.

Genomic DNA was isolated using the Qiagen DNeasy kit from unsorted PBMCs as well as from negatively selected CD4+ and CD8+ fractions. Using primers that anneal to V and J segments, immunoSEQ multiplex PCR amplified the TCR beta CDR3 regions. A synthetic immune receptor repertoire was used to minimize amplification bias, and any remaining bias was removed computationally after sequencing. The authors' pipeline ran thus. Custom Python scripts were used to quantify repertoire diversity as the Shannon entropy index. Unsorted, CD4+ and CD8+ repertoires were analyzed separately, except in combined analyses where CD4+ and CD8+ sequences were merged in silico. A clone counted as expanded when the clone's frequency after treatment rose at least 2-fold relative to C1D1, and clones undetected at baseline were given a pseudocount of 0.5. Singleton clones were defined as clones with 0 or 1 copy at C1D1, and non-singleton clones were defined as clones with 2 or more copies. Clones expanded in unsorted samples were labelled as CD4+, CD8+ or unknown by matching protein sequences in sorted samples from the same patient. Diversity changes from C1D1 to C4D1 were tested in paired samples using Wilcoxon tests. The table comes from immuneACCESS by way of TCRdb, which keeps in-frame sequences with V and J called. Part of the clones is missing from these tables; in studies checked, under half for an unresolved V gene and the rest for unknown reasons. V and J calls and clone size follow that table, whereas D and trimming were derived from the DNA. Recorded for this sample are roughly 15,000 clones; approximately 88% of them occurred a single time. The ten largest make up 35% to 40% of the sample.

The CDR3 measures 15 amino acids from cysteine to phenylalanine. Only the CDR3 region is kept as DNA, spanning 45 bases read in frame from base 1. V loses 4 bases at its end and J loses 7 bases; junction bases beyond the gene matches: 6. The germline V gene sets CDR1 to MGHRA and CDR2 to YSYEKL. In the paper's terms, the time point label means: cycle 2 day 1 (C2D1) of nivolumab. Every trial patient had relapsed following autologous stem cell transplantation, and prior brentuximab vedotin exposure was what differed among cohorts A, B and C. A total of fewer than 70 patients with relapsed/refractory classical Hodgkin lymphoma made up the trial cohort, and each patient's best overall response was complete response, partial response or progressive disease. Single-agent nivolumab was administered to trial patients in the multi-cohort phase II CheckMate 205 trial. An independent review committee assessed best overall response using the 2007 International Working Group response criteria. PBMCs from the trial were collected at three points: immediately before nivolumab initiation (C1D1), and during therapy at cycle 2 day 1 and cycle 4 day 1. Peripheral blood was collected in 8 mL Vacutainer Cell Preparation Tubes, from which PBMCs were isolated by centrifugation and then cryopreserved.

Notes on this clone: Its antigen is not yet known. Base qualities are missing; no much larger clone stands one base away.

General study outcomes and caveats: Only a single clinical trial cohort was studied, and what caused the repertoire differences, possibly disease activity or prior therapy, remained undefined. A significant rise by C4D1 was seen in CD4+ but not CD8+ TCR diversity (p=0.0027 vs p=0.16), with the rise being most apparent in complete responders (p=0.02). Baseline TCR diversity was reported to be lower in newly diagnosed patients than in healthy donors and to be lower still in relapsed/refractory patients. Lower diversity was seen in patients whose nivolumab began less than 1 year after ASCT, and these patients were left out of later analyses so that immune reconstitution would not confound the results. Trial patients with a complete response had baseline diversity similar to that of newly diagnosed patients, while partial responders and progressors had significantly lower diversity.

The receptor was isolated from a human donor with classical Hodgkin lymphoma. The V and J segments used are TRBV4-1 and TRBJ2-1; TRBD1 matches 11 bases in the middle. The starting material was peripheral blood mononuclear cells (PBMCs), obtained before the second cycle of nivolumab. The nucleotides read TGCGCCAGCAGCCTACGGGACAGGGGGTCAAATGAGCAGTTCTTC. Translated, it gives CASSLRDRGSNEQFF.